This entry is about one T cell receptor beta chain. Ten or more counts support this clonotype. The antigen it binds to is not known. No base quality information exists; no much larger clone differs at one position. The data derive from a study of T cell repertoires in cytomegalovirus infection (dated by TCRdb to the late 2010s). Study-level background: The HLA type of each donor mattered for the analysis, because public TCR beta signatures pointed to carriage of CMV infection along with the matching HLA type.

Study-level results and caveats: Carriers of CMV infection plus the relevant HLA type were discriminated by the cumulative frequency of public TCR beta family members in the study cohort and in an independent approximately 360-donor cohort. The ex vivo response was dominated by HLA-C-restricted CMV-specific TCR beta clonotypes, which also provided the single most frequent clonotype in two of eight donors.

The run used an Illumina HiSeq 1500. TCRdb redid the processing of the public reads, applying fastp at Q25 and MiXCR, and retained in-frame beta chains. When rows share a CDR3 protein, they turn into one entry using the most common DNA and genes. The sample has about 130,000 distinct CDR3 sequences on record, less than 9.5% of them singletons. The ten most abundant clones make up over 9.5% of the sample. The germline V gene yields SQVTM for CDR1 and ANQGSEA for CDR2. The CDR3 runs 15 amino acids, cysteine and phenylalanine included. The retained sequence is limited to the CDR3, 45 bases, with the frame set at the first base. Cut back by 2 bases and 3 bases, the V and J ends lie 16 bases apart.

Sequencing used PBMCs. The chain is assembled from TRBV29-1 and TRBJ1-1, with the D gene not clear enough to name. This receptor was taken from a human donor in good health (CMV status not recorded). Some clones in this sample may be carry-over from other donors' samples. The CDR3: CSVEPHGVRDTEAFF. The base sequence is TGCAGCGTTGAACCACATGGGGTGAGGGACACTGAAGCTTTCTTT.